These 10 T cell receptor beta chains originate from one sample sequenced in a study of T-cell reconstitution after alpha-beta-depleted transplantation in children. Unique molecular identifiers were incorporated during preparation of the TCRbeta library. TCRdb independently ran MiXCR on the PCR reads; one entry per CDR3 protein. The sample yields 700,000 to 850,000 distinct CDR3 sequences, roughly 15% seen once. Sequenced material: PBMCs, mostly from graft donor cells, taken 360 days after TCRalphabeta/CD19-depleted stem cell transplant. The origin of the receptors is a male patient between 5 and 17 years old who had a stem cell transplant for acute lymphoblastic leukemia, so the T cells may come from the graft donor.

This clonotype was detected only a few times. The rearrangement uses TRBV23-1 and TRBJ2-5; TRBD2 matches at 8 bases. TRBV23-1 falls under the ORF class, with uncertain function. The CDR3 contains 18 residues. The ends lost 2 bases at V and 3 bases at J; junction bases unmatched: 14. The CDR3 coding sequence is TGCGCCAGCAGTCAACAGGAGCGGGAGAGTCCGGATAAAGAGACCCAGTACTTC. Its protein product is CASSQQERESPDKETQYF.

The table lists this clonotype with a few counts. The V gene is TRBV19, the J gene TRBJ2-1; D is unclear. The CDR3 covers 11 residues. Per germline, CDR1 LNHDA and CDR2 SQIVND (reference sequence). Trimming pared 5 bases from V and 11 bases from J, leaving 10 bases between. The CDR3 loop is CASSGRIKQFF. CDR3 coding DNA: TGTGCCAGTAGTGGTCGGATCAAGCAGTTCTTC.

This clonotype was detected many times. J is TRBJ2-1 and V is TRBV5-4, with 11 bases aligning to TRBD2. V dropped 0 bases and J dropped 8; count of bases not matched to a gene: 7. This CDR3 comprises 16 residues. Germline V CDR1 and CDR2: SGHNT, YYREEE (reference sequence). The CDR3 loop is CASSLGSGRAGDEQFF. For the CDR3, the DNA is TGTGCCAGCAGCTTGGGTAGCGGGAGGGCTGGGGATGAGCAGTTCTTC. The complete variable domain, with remaining parts taken from reference TRBV5-4 and TRBJ2-1, reads ETGVTQSPTHLIKTRGQQVTLRCSSQSGHNTVSWYQQALGQGPQFIFQYYREEENGRGNFPPRFSGLQFPNYSSELNVNALELDDSALYLCASSLGSGRAGDEQFFGPGTRLTVL.

This clonotype occurred a few times. The V call is TRBV7-3, the J call TRBJ2-3; possibly TRBD1 or TRBD2 for D (5 bases each). Germline CDR1 is SGHTA and CDR2 is FQGTGA. V was pared by 4 bases and J by 6 bases, with 11 bases between. The CDR3 is made up of 13 amino acids. The CDR3 bases are TGTGCCAGCAGCTCCTTGGGGACGGATACGCAGTATTTT. Amino acids: CASSSLGTDTQYF.

The CDR3 nucleotides read TGTGCCAGCAGTTTAGGTTTAGCGCTTCTAAGCACAGATACGCAGTATTTT. Its translation: CASSLGLALLSTDTQYF. The chain employs TRBV12-3 or TRBV12-4 and TRBJ2-3, with a weak D call TRBD2 (5 bases). There are 17 residues in the CDR3. Trimming removed 1 base from V and 0 bases from J, with 14 bases in between.

This chain connects TRBV20-1 to TRBJ1-1; the D is unclear. The CDR3 length is 14 residues. V was clipped by 1 base and J by 1 base, with 10 bases between them. CDR1 and CDR2 (germline): DFQATT, SNEGSKA (reference sequence). Written as DNA, the CDR3 is TGCAGTGCTAGAGCCGCCGGCCCGAACACTGAAGCTTTCTTT. Its protein is CSARAAGPNTEAFF.

The chain joins TRBV15 to TRBJ1-2; D possibly corresponds to TRBD1 (5 bases). Germline CDR1 and CDR2: LNHNV and YYDKDF (reference sequence). CDR3 length: 15 amino acids. Trimming cost V 0 bases and J 5 bases, with 13 bases left between them. The CDR3 bases are TGTGCCACCAGCAGAGACCAGGGTAAATGGTATGGCTACACCTTC. It codes for CATSRDQGKWYGYTF.

This clonotype has just a few counts. V usage is TRBV4-1 and J usage is TRBJ1-2; 10 nucleotides align to TRBD1. Germline assignment: CDR1 MGHRA and CDR2 YSYEKL. V lost 3 bases, J lost 8 bases, and 9 bases stayed unmatched. The CDR3 has 15 residues. This CDR3 reads CASSHGTGQGYGYTF. CDR3 DNA: TGCGCCAGCAGCCACGGGACGGGACAGGGGTACGGCTACACCTTC.

This chain joins TRBV6-1 and TRBJ1-5; D unresolved. CDR3 length: 14 amino acids. Trimming took off 4 bases at V and 3 bases at J, with 10 bases between the two ends. From germline, CDR1 is MNHNS and CDR2 SASEGT. The CDR3 loop reads CASSASTVNQPQHF. The CDR3 coding sequence is TGTGCCAGCAGTGCTTCAACGGTCAATCAGCCCCAGCATTTT.

The chain joins TRBV4-2 to TRBJ2-2; 7 bases align to TRBD2. Trimming removed 7 bases from V and 4 bases from J; junction bases left unmatched: 12. The CDR3 length is 16 residues. Germline-derived CDR1 and CDR2 are LGHNA and YNFKEQ. The CDR3 DNA reads TGTGCCAGCAAAGCGTCGAGCGGGACGGTCACCGGGGAGCTGTTTTTT. Amino acids: CASKASSGTVTGELFF.